Included here is one T cell receptor (beta chain) sequence, with context. It has no known antigen specificity. Within one base of it there is no much larger clone, and no base qualities were kept. In Seattle, one collaborating source enrolled patients while the infection was active and tracked those patients longitudinally over the course of disease. Each collaborating institution followed its own protocols to collect whole blood in K2EDTA tubes. Collaborator samples were shipped for TCRbeta analysis as frozen whole blood, isolated PBMCs, or DNA extracted from either sample type. The sample is drawn from a study of blood T cell repertoires in COVID-19 (dated by TCRdb to about 2020). Background on the whole study: Samples from collaborators originated in the United States, Italy and Spain and spanned both the acute and convalescent phases of COVID-19. Sample metadata almost always included a de-identified subject ID, COVID-19 status, age in years and sex. Deeply sampled blood TCRbeta repertoires from subjects exposed to, actively infected with, or recovered from COVID-19 were included in the dataset. The material from the prospective study consisted of cDNA or gDNA derived from T cells, B-cell-depleted T cells, or PBMCs. Where available, HLA class I and class II types were taken from metadata supplied by the sample provider and were not determined by assay-based typing. A freely available public database, intended as a resource for researchers studying the immune response to SARS-CoV-2, is where the repertoires were released. The samples were drawn from the first 160 participants of the ongoing ImmuneRACE study and from roughly 1,300 subjects provided by 6 global collaborators.

A distance of 18 bases separates the germline ends of V and J, which lose 6 bases and 9 bases respectively. CDR1 and CDR2, looked up from the germline V gene, are SQVTM and ANQGSEA. The CDR3 goes from the cysteine to the phenylalanine over 13 residues. Solely the CDR3 DNA is kept, with 39 bases framed from the first base. TCRbeta CDR3 regions were amplified from genomic DNA by means of the immunoSEQ Assay, a bias-controlled multiplex PCR. The authors processed their data as follows. The number of nucleated cells in each sample was estimated by amplification of reference gene primers within the assay. To quantify the absolute abundance of each unique TCRbeta CDR3 rearrangement, sequence reads were collapsed and filtered. For each sample, productive Simpson clonality was calculated as the square root of Simpson's diversity index over productive rearrangements. Here the immuneACCESS table is served through TCRdb, limited to in-frame sequences with V and J called. Missing clones are a known gap in these copies; in checked studies unresolved V genes cover under half, and the rest lacks a known reason. V and J calls and clone size follow that table, whereas D and trimming were derived from the DNA. Across this sample there are fewer than 300,000 clones, with roughly 84% seen only once. The top ten constitute roughly 14% of the sample.

What the study reported, not specific to this receptor: The amount of clinical and demographic metadata varied by source and participant and was provided uncurated.

This receptor was identified in a person aged 70 to 80 with COVID-19, enrolled during active disease. What was sequenced was peripheral blood. The chain is made from TRBV29-1 and TRBJ2-1, with the D gene not clear enough to name. The nucleotide sequence is given as TGCAGCGTCCCCACAAGGAGTATGGGTGAGCAGTTCTTC. This translates into CSVPTRSMGEQFF.